This T cell receptor beta chain was recorded in a study of blood T cell repertoires in COVID-19 (dated by TCRdb to about 2020). Context from the whole study: Collaborator samples came from the United States, Italy and Spain and covered acute and convalescent phases of COVID-19. The samples were drawn from the first 160 participants of the ongoing ImmuneRACE study and from 1,254 subjects provided by 6 global collaborators. HLA class I and class II types, where available, came from metadata supplied by the sample provider rather than from assay-based typing. Subjects who had been exposed to COVID-19, were actively infected with it, or had recovered from it provided the deeply sampled blood TCRbeta repertoires that made up the dataset. A freely available public database, intended as a resource for researchers studying the immune response to SARS-CoV-2, is where the repertoires were released. Sample metadata almost always included a de-identified subject ID, COVID-19 status, age in years and sex. The material from the prospective study consisted of cDNA or gDNA derived from T cells, B-cell-depleted T cells, or PBMCs.

The CDR3 starts with the cysteine, ends with the phenylalanine, and has 17 residues. Only CDR3 DNA remains: 51 bases, in frame from the first base. The germline V gene (reference sequence) gives CDR1 as SGHKS and CDR2 as YYEKEE. V and J lose 4 bases and 0 bases, and a span of 17 bases separates them. Whole blood was collected in K2EDTA tubes by collaborating institutions according to the institutions' own protocols. For TCRbeta analysis, collaborators shipped samples as frozen whole blood, isolated PBMCs, or DNA extracted from either of those sample types. What the study reported, not specific to this receptor: How much clinical and demographic metadata was included differed by source and by participant, and the metadata was provided uncurated.

Note on this clone: Its antigen specificity is not known. Base quality data are lacking; no much larger clone is found one base away.

TCRbeta CDR3 regions were amplified from genomic DNA using the immunoSEQ Assay, a bias-controlled multiplex PCR. The study's processing was this. The number of nucleated cells in each sample was estimated by amplification of reference gene primers within the assay. To quantify the absolute abundance of each unique TCRbeta CDR3 rearrangement, sequence reads were collapsed and filtered. For each sample, productive Simpson clonality was calculated as the square root of Simpson's diversity index across productive rearrangements. The immuneACCESS repertoire file appears here via TCRdb, limited to in-frame rearrangements. These files lack a portion of the clones; in checked studies, under half of the deficit traces to unresolved V genes, and the cause of the others is not known. From that table come the V and J calls and clone size; the DNA was used to work out D and trimming. The sample profile shows roughly 49,000 clones; about nine tenths of them were found once. Approximately 7.1% of the sample comes from the top ten.

Sample: peripheral blood. The rearrangement joined TRBV5-5 to TRBJ2-1; tentative D gene TRBD2, with 6 bases matching. This clonotype was sampled from a man in his forties or fifties with active COVID-19. In nucleotide form, the sequence is TGTGCCAGCAGCCCCGACTCGGGGGTAAGCTCCTACAATGAGCAGTTCTTC. This encodes CASSPDSGVSSYNEQFF.